This T cell receptor (beta chain) was obtained from a study of blood T cell repertoires in COVID-19. Study summary: COVID-19 samples collected from the United States, Italy and Spain covered acute and convalescent phases.

The ends were cut back, 5 bases at V and 7 bases at J, with 11 bases in the middle. Germline CDR1 reads SGHTA; CDR2 reads FQGNSA. The CDR3 extends over 12 amino acids. In the original analysis: Reference gene primer amplification in the assay estimated nucleated cell counts. Generated by immunoSEQ multiplex PCR, the TCRdb table keeps only in-frame clones and is missing some. That table gives V, J and clone size, and the DNA gave D and trimming. Among around 20,000 clones listed, approximately 95% were seen once. The V and J genes are TRBV7-2 and TRBJ1-2; D unclear. The sample consisted of peripheral blood. This clonotype originated in a woman in her forties or fifties with active COVID-19. CDR3 in DNA: TGTGCCAGCAGCCCGCGGGGTTTTGGCTACACCTTC. Encoded protein: CASSPRGFGYTF.